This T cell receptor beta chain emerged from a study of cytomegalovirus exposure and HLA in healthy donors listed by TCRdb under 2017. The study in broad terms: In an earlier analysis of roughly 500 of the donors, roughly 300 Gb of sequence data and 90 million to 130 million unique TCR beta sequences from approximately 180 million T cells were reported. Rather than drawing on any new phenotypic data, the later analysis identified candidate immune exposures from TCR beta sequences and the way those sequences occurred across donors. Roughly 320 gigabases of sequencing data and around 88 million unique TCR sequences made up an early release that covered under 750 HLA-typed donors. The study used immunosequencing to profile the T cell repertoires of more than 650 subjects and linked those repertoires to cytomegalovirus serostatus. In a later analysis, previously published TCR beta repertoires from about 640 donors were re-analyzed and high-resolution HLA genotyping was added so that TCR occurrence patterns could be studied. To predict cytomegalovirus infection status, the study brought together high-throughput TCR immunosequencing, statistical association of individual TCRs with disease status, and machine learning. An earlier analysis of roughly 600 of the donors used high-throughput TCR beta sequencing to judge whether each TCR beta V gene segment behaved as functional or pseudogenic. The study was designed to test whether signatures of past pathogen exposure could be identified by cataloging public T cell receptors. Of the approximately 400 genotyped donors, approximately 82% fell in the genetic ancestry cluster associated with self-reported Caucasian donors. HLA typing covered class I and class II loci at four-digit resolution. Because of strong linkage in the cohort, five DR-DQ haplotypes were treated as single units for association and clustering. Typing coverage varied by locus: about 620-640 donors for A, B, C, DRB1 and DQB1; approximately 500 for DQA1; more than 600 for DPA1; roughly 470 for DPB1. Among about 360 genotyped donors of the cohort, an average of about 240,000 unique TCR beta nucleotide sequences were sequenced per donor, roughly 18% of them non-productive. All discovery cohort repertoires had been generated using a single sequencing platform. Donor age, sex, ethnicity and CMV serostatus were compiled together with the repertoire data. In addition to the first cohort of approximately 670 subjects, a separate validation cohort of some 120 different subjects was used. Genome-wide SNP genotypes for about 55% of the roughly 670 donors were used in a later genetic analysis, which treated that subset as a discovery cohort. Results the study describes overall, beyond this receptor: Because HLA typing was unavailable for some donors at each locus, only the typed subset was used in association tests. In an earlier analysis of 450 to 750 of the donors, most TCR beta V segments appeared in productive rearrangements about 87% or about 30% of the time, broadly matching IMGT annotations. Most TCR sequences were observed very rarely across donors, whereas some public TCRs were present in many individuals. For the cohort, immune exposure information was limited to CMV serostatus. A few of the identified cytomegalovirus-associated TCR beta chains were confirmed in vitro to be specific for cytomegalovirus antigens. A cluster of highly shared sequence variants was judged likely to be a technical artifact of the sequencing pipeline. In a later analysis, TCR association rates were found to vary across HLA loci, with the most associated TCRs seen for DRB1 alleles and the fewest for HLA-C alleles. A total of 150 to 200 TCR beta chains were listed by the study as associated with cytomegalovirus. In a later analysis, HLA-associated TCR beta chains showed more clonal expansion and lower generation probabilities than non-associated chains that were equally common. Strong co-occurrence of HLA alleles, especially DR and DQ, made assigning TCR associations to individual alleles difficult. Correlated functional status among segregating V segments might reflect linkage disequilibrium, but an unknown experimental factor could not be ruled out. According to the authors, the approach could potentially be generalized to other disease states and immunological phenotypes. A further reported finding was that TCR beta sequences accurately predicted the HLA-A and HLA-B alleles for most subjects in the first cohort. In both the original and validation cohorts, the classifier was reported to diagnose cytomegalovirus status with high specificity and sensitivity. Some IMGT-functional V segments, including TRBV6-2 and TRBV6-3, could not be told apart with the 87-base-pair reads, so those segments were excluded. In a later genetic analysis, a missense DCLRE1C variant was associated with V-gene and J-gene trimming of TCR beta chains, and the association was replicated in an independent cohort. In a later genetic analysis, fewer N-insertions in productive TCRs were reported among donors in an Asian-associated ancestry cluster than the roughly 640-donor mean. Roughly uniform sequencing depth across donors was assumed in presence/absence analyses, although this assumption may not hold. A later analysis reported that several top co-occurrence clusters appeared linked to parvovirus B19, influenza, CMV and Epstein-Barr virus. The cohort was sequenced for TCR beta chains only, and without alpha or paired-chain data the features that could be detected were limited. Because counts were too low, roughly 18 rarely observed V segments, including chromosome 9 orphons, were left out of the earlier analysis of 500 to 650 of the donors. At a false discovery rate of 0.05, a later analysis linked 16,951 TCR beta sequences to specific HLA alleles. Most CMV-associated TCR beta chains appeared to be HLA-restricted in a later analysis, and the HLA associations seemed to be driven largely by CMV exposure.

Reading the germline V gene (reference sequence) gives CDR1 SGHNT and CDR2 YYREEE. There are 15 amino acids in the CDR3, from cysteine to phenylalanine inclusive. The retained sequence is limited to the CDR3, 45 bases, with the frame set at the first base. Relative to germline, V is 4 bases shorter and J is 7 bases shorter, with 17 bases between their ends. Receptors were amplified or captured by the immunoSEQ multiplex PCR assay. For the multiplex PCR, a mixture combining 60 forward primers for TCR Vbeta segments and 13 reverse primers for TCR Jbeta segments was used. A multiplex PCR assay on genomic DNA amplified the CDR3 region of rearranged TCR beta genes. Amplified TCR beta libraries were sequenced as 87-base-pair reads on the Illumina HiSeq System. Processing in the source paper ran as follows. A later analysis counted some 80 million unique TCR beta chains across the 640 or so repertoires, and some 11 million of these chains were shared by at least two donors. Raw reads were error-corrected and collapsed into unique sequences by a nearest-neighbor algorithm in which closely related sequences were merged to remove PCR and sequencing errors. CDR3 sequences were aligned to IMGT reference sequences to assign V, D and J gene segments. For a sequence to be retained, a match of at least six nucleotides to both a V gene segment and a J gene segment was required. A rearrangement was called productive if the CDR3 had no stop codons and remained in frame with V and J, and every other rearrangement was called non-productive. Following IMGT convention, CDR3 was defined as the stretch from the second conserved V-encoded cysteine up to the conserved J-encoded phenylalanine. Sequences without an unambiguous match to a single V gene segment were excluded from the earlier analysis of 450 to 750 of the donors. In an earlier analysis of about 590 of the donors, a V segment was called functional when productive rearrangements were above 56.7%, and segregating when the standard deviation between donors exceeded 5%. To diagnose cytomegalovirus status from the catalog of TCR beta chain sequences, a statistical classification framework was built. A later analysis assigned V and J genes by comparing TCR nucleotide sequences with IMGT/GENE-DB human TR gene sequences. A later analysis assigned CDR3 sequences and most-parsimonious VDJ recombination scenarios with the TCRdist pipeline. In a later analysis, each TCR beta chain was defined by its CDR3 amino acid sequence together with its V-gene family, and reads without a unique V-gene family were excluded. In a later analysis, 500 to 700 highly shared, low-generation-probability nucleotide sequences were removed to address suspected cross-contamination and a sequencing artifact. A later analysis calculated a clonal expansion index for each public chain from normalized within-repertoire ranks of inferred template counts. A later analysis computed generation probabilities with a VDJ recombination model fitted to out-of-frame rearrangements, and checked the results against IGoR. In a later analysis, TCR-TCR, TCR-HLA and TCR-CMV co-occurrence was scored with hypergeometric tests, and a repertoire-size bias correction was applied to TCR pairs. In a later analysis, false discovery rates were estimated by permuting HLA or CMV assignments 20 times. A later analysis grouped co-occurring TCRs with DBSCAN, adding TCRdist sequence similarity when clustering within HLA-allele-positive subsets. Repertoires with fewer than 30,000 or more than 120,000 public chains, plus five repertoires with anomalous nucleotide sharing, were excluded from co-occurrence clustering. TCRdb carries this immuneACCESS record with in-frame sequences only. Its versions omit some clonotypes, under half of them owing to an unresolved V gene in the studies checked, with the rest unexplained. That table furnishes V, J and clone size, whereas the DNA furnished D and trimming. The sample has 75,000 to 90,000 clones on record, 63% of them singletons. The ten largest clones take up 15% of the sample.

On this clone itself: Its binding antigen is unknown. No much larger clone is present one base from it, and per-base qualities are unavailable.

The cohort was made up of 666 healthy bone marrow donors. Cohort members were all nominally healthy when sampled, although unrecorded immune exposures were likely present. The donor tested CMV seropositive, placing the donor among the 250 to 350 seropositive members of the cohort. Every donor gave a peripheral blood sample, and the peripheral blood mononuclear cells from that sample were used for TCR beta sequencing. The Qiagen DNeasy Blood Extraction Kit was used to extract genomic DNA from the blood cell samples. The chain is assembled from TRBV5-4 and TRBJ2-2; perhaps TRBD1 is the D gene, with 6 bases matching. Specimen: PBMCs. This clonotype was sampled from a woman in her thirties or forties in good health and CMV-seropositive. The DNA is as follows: TGTGCCAGCAGCAACGTTAGGGGGACCGGCGGGGAGCTGTTTTTT. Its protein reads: CASSNVRGTGGELFF. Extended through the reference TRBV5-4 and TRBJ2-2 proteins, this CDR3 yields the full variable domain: ETGVTQSPTHLIKTRGQQVTLRCSSQSGHNTVSWYQQALGQGPQFIFQYYREEENGRGNFPPRFSGLQFPNYSSELNVNALELDDSALYLCASSNVRGTGGELFFGEGSRLTVL.